This section outlines one T cell receptor beta chain sequence together with its context. Those who participated ranged in age from roughly 18 to 89 years and resided in about two dozen US areas. Self-reported history from a screening survey and questionnaire set each donor's cohort. Germline CDR1 SGHRS, CDR2 YFSETQ. The trim removed 4 bases at V and 2 bases at J, leaving 10 bases unmatched. The CDR3 loop spans 16 amino acids. This specimen comes from a study of blood T cell repertoires in COVID-19. At the level of the study: Some COVID-19 samples were acute and others convalescent; all came from the United States, Italy and Spain.

Some clones are missing from TCRdb's copy, which holds only in-frame ones; the method was immunoSEQ multiplex PCR. The data hold 150,000 to 200,000 clones, with 65% to 80% observed a single time. Sequences were obtained from PBMCs or T cells enriched from blood (not recorded which). The receptor was isolated from a woman between 45 and 60 years old with acute COVID-19. The V call is TRBV5-1, the J call TRBJ1-2; TRBD1 matches at 8 bases. The CDR3 nucleotides read TGCGCCAGCAGCCCGGGGGACAGGAGGAACAACTATGGCTACACCTTC. Protein sequence: CASSPGDRRNNYGYTF.